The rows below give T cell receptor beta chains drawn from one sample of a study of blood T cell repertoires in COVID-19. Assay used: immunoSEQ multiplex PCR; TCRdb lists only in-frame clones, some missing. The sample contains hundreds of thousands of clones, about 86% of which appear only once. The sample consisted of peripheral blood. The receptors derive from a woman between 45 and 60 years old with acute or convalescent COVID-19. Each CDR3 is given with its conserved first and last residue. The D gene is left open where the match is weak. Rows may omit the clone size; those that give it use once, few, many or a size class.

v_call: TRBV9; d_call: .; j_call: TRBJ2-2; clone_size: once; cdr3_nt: TGTGCCAGCAGCCTACTAGGGGGTAACACCGGGGAGCTGTTTTTT; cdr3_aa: CASSLLGGNTGELFF
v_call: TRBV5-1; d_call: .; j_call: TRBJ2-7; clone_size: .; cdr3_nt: TGCGCCAGCAGCTTGGCCGTCGCCTACGAGCAGTACTTC; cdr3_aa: CASSLAVAYEQYF
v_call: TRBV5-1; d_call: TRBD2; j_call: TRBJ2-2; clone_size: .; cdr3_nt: TGCGCCAGCAGCGGGGGACTAAACACCGGGGAGCTGTTTTTT; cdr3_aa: CASSGGLNTGELFF
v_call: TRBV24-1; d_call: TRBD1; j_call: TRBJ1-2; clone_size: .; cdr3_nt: TGTGCCACCAGTGATTCTCGGACAGGGGGAGCGGAGGGCTACACCTTC; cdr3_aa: CATSDSRTGGAEGYTF
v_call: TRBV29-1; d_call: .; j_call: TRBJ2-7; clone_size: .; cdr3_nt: TGCAGTGGTCTAGATTTCTACGAGCAGTACTTC; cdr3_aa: CSGLDFYEQYF
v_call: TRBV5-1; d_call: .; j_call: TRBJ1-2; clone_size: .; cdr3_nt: TGCGCCAGCAGCTTGGAGGGGGTCGGCTACACCTTC; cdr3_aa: CASSLEGVGYTF
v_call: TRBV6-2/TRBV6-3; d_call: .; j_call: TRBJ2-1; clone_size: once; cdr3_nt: TGTGCCAGCAGCGCGATAGGAGGGGCCTACAATGAGCAGTTCTTC; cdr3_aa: CASSAIGGAYNEQFF
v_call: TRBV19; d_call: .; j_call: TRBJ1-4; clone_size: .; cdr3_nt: TGTGCCAGTAGGTTTTCGCGAAGTGAAAAACTGTTTTTT; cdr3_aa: CASRFSRSEKLFF
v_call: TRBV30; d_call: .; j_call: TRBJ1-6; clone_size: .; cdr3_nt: TGTGCTGTGTCCCGGGAAGCGTATAATTCACCCCTCCACTTT; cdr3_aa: CAVSREAYNSPLHF
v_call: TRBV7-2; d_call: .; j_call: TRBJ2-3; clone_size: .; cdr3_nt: TGTGCCAGCAGCTTAACAGGGTTTTCAGATACGCAGTATTTT; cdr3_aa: CASSLTGFSDTQYF
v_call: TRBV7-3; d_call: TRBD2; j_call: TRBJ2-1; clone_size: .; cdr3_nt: TGTGCCAGCAGCTTACTAGCGGGGGCCTACAATGAGCAGTTCTTC; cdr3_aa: CASSLLAGAYNEQFF
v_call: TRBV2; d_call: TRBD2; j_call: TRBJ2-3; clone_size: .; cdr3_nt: TGTGCCAGCAGGAGACAGAATTCGTTGCGGGGGAACACAGATACGCAGTATTTT; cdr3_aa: CASRRQNSLRGNTDTQYF
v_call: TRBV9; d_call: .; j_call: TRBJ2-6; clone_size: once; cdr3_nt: TGTGCCAGCAGCGGAGGGGCAGGGGTAACTGGGGCCAACGTCCTGACTTTC; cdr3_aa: CASSGGAGVTGANVLTF
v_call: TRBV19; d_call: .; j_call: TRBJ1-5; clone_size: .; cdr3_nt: TGTGCCAGTAGTATAGGGGGTCGGGGTCAGCCCCAGCATTTT; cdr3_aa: CASSIGGRGQPQHF
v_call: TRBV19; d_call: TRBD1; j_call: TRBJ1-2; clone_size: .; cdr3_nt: TGTGCCAGTAGTGAACCCTCCGGACAGGCCGGTTATGGCTACACCTTC; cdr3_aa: CASSEPSGQAGYGYTF
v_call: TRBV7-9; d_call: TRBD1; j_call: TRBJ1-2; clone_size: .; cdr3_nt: TGTGCCAGCAGCCGGGACAGCGTCTATGGCTACACCTTC; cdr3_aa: CASSRDSVYGYTF
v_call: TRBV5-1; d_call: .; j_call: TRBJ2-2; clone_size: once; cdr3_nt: TGCGCCAGCAACCTACTAGGGACAAAGGACACCGGGGAGCTGTTTTTT; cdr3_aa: CASNLLGTKDTGELFF
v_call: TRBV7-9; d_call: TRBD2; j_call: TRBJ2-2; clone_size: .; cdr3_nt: TGTGCCAGCAGCTCACGGACTAGTGCGGATACCGGGGAGCTGTTTTTT; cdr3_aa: CASSSRTSADTGELFF
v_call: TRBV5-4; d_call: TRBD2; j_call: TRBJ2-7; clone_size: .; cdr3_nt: TGTGCCAGCAGCTCTACTAGCGGGGGCCTCCAACCCCAGTACTTC; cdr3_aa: CASSSTSGGLQPQYF
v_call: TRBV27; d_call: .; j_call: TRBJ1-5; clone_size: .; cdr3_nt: TGTGCCAGCAAATCAATGGGAGGGGTTAGCAATCAGCCCCAGCATTTT; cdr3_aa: CASKSMGGVSNQPQHF
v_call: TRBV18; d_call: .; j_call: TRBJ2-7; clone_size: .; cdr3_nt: TGTGCCAGCTCACCACAGGAGACTAGGGGTGGGCTGGACGAGCAGTACTTC; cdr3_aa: CASSPQETRGGLDEQYF